Detailed here is one T cell receptor beta chain. Ten or more counts support this clonotype. It lacks a known antigen. Base quality data are lacking; no much larger clone is found one base away. In light of the paper, this sample's treatment or condition label describes: live attenuated yellow fever vaccine strain. At each blood-draw timepoint, two biological replicates of bulk PBMCs were obtained. PBMCs were isolated from peripheral blood using a standard Ficoll-Paque protocol. RNA was extracted with TriZol from bulk PBMCs, CD4 and CD8 fractions, and dextramer-positive and dextramer-negative fractions. The V end gives up 6 bases and the J end 2 bases, leaving 9 bases in the junction not matched to a gene. CDR1 and CDR2, per the germline V gene, are SGHRS and YFSETQ. Taken from cysteine to phenylalanine, the CDR3 has 15 residues. The kept DNA is CDR3 alone, 45 bases in frame from the first base. This sample is drawn from a study of T cells after yellow fever vaccination (dated by TCRdb to between 2018 and 2021). For the study in its entirety: The SMART-Seq v4 Ultra Low Input RNA kit was used to prepare libraries from fractions with low cell numbers. To follow T-cell clones before and after primary and booster YFV17D yellow fever vaccination, bulk TCR alpha and beta repertoires were sequenced over time. Two healthy male donors, one aged 18 to 30 and one aged 30 to 39 years, were included in the cohort. Blood was collected at multiple timepoints before and after primary and secondary immunization, and bulk PBMC replicates and cell subsets were isolated.

Study-wide findings and limitations: A small share of clonotypes occurred in both CD4 and CD8 compartments, likely arising from convergent recombination. Because only a couple of donors were included in the study, the extent to which the findings can be generalized is limited. Compared with the primary T-cell response, the secondary T-cell response was faster but weaker, reaching its peak on day 5 rather than on day 15. Most clones expanded after primary vaccination were re-detected after the booster (around 96% of CD4 and around 88% of CD8), suggesting broad memory maintenance. Computational filtering was needed because FACS-sorted repertoires could contain abundant contaminating clonotypes from the bulk population.

Instrument used: Illumina NovaSeq 6000. Synthesis of TCR cDNA relied on 5'RACE template switching, a step that introduced a universal primer site along with unique molecular identifiers. Priming of cDNA synthesis was performed from both the TCR alpha and TCR beta constant segments. Two PCR steps were used to amplify libraries, with sample barcodes and sequencing adapters being added in the second step. Libraries were sequenced on Illumina HiSeq 2500 (2x100 bp) or NovaSeq (2x150 bp). From the authors' description of their analysis: Demultiplexing of reads and collapsing into UMI consensus sequences were performed with MIGEC, and V(D)J alignment was carried out with MiXCR. Using edgeR on replicate PBMC samples, clonotypes were called vaccine-responding if FDR was below 0.01 and the log2 fold change was above 5 up to day 15. Bulk clonotypes were assigned CD4 or CD8 identity according to which sequenced CD4 or CD8 repertoire held them at higher abundance. TCRdb reprocessed the public reads (quality trimming at Q25 with fastp, clone calling with MiXCR) and kept in-frame beta chains. Entries that share a CDR3 protein sequence are merged under the most common genes and DNA. TCRdb, not the authors, supplied the V and J calls. The sample has some 250,000 distinct CDR3 sequences on record, roughly 3.5% of them singletons. Jointly, the top ten make up around 19% of the sample.

The sequenced sample was PBMCs, obtained 15 days after the yellow fever booster vaccination. The chain uses TRBV5-1 and TRBJ2-3; 7 bases in the junction line up with TRBD2. The clonotype was recovered from a man aged 18 to 35 who received the YFV17D yellow fever vaccine. The DNA is as follows: TGCGCCAGCACGGGTAGCGGGCCTGTCACAGATACGCAGTATTTT. Translated, this gives CASTGSGPVTDTQYF.